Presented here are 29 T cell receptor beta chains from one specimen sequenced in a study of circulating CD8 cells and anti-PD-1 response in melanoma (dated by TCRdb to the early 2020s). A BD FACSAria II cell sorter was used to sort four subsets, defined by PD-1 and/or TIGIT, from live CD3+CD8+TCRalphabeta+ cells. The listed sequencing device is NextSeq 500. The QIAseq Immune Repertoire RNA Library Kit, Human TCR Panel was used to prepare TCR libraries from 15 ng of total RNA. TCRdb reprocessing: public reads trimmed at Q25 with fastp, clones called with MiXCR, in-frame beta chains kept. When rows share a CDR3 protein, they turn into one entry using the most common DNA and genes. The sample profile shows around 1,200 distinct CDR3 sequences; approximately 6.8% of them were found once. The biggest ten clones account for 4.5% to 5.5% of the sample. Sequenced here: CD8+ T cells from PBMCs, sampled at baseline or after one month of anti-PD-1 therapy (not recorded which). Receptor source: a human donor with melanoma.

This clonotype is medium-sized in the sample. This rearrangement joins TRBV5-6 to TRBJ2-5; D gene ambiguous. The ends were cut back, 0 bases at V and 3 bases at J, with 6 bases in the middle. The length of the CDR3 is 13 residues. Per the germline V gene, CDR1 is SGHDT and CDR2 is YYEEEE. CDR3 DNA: TGTGCCAGCAGCTTGGTAGTGGAAGAGACCCAGTACTTC. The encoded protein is CASSLVVEETQYF.

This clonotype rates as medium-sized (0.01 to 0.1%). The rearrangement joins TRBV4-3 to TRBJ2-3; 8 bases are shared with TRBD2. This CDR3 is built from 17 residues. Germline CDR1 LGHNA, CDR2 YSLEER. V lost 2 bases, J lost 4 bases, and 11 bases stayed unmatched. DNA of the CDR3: TGCGCCAGCAGCCAAATTAACGGGGGGGCCGGGGCAGATACGCAGTATTTT. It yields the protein CASSQINGGAGADTQYF.

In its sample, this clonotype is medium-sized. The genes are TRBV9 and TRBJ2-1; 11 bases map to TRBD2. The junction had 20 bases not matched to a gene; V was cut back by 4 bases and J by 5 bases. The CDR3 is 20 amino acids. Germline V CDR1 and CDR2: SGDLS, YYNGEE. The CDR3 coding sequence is TGTGCCAGCAGCCCGAGAGGAGGTGTTAGCGGGGGGGCGCGAAACAATGAGCAGTTCTTC. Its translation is CASSPRGGVSGGARNNEQFF.

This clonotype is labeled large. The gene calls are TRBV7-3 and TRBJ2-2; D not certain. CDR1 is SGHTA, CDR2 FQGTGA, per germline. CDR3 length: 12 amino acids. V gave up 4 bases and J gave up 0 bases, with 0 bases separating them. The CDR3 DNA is TGTGCCAGCAGCTCGAACACCGGGGAGCTGTTTTTT. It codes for CASSSNTGELFF.

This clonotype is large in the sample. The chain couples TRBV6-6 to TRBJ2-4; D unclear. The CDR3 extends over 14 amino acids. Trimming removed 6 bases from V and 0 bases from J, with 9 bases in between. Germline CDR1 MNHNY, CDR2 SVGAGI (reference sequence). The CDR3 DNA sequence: TGTGCCAGCAGCCCTTCTATAGCCAAAAACATTCAGTACTTC. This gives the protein CASSPSIAKNIQYF.

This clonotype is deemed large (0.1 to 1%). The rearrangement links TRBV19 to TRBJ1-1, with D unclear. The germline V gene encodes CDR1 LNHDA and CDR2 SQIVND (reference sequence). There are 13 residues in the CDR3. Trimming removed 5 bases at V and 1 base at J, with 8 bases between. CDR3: CASSLDGNTEAFF. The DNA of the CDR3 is TGTGCCAGTAGTTTGGACGGGAACACTGAAGCTTTCTTT. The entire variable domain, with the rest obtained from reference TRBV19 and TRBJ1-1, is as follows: DGGITQSPKYLFRKEGQNVTLSCEQNLNHDAMYWYRQDPGQGLRLIYYSQIVNDFQKGDIAEGYSVSREKKESFPLTVTSAQKNPTAFYLCASSLDGNTEAFFGQGTRLTVV.

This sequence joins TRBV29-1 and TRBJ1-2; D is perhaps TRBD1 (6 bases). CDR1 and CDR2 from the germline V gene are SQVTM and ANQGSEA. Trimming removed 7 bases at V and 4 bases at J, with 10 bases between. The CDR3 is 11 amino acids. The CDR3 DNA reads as TGCAGCGCTCAAGGGGGCTATGGCTACACCTTC. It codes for CSAQGGYGYTF. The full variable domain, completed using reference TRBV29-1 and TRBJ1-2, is SAVISQKPSRDICQRGTSLTIQCQVDSQVTMMFWYRQQPGQSLTLIATANQGSEATYESGFVIDKFPISRPNLTFSTLTVSNMSPEDSSIYLCSAQGGYGYTFGSGTRLTVV.

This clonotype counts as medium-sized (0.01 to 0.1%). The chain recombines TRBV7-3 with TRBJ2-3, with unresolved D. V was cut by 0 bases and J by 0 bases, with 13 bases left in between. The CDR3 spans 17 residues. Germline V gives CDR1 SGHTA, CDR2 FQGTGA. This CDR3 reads CASSLTGPLSSTDTQYF. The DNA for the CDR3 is TGTGCCAGCAGCTTAACGGGCCCCTTATCTAGCACAGATACGCAGTATTTT. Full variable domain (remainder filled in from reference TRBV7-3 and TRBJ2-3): GAGVSQTPSNKVTEKGKYVELRCDPISGHTALYWYRQSLGQGPEFLIYFQGTGAADDSGLPNDRFFAVRPEGSVSTLKIQRTERGDSAVYLCASSLTGPLSSTDTQYFGPGTRLTVL.

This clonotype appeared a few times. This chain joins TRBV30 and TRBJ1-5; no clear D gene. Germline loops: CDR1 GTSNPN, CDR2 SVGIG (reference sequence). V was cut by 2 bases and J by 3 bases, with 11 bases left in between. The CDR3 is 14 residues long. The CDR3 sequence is CAWSSGSDNQPQHF. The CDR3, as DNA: TGTGCCTGGAGTTCGGGCAGCGACAATCAGCCCCAGCATTTT.

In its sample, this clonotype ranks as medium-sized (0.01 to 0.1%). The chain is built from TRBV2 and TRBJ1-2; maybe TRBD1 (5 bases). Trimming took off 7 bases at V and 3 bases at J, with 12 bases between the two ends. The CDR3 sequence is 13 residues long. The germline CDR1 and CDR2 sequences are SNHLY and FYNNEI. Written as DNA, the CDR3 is TGTGCCAGCAACTTCGGACACGACTATGGCTACACCTTC. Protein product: CASNFGHDYGYTF.

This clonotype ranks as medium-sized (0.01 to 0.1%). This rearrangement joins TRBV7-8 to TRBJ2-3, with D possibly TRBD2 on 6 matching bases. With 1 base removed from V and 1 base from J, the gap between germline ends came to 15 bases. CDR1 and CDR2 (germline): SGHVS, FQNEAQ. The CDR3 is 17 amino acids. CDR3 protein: CASSLGGAGSRTDTQYF. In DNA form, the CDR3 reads TGTGCCAGCAGCTTAGGAGGGGCGGGGTCCCGCACAGATACGCAGTATTTT.

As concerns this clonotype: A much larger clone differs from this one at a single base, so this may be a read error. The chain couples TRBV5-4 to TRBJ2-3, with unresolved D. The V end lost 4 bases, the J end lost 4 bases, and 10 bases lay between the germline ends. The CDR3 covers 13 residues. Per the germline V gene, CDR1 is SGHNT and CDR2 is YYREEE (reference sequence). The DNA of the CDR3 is TGTGCCAGCAGCCCGGTGTATCCAGATACGCAGTATTTT. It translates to CASSPVYPDTQYF.

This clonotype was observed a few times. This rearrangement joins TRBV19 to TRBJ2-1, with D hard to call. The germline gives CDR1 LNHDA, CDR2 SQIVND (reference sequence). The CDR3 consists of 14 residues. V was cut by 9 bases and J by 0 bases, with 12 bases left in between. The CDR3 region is CASSDTSSYNEQFF. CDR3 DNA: TGTGCCAGCAGCGACACGAGCTCCTACAATGAGCAGTTCTTC.

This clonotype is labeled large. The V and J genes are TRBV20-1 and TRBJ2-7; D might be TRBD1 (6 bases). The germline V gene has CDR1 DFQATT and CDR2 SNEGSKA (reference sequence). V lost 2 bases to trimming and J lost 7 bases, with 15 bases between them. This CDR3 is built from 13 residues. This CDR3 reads CSARSPLGAEQYF. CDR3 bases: TGCAGTGCTAGATCCCCGTTGGGGGCTGAGCAGTACTTC.

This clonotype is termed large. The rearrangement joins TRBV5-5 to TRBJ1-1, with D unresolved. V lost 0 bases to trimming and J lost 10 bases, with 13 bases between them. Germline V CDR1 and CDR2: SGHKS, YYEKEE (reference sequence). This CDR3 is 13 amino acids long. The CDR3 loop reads CASSLGTPRAAFF. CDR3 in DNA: TGTGCCAGCAGCTTGGGGACCCCGAGGGCAGCTTTCTTT.

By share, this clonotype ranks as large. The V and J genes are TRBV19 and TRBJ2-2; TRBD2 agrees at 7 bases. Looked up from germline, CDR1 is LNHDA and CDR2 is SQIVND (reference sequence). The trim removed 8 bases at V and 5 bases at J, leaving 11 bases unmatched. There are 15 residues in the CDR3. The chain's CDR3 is CASAPSGDGTGELFF. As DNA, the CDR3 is TGTGCCAGTGCCCCTAGCGGCGACGGGACCGGGGAGCTGTTTTTT.

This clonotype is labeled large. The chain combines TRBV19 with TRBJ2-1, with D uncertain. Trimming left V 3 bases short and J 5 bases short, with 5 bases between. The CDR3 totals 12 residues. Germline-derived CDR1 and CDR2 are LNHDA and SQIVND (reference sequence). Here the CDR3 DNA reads TGTGCCAGTAGTATTGGTAACAATGAGCAGTTCTTC. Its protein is CASSIGNNEQFF.

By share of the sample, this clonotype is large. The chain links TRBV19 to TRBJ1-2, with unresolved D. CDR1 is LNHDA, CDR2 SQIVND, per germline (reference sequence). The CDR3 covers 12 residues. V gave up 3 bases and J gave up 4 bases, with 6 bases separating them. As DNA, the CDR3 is TGTGCCAGTAGTATGTCCGCCTATGGCTACACCTTC. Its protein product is CASSMSAYGYTF.

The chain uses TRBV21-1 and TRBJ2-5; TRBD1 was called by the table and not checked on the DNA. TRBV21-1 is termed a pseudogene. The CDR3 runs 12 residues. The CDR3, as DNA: TGTGCCAGCAGCGGGGGGGATGAGACCCAGTACTTC. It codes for CASSGGDETQYF.

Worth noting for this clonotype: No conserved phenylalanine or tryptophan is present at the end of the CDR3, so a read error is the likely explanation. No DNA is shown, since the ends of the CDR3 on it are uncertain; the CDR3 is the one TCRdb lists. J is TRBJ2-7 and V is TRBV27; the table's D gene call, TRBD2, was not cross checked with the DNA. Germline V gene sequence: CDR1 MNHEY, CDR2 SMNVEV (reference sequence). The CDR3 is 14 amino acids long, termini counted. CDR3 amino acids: CASSLGTLEKEHYI.

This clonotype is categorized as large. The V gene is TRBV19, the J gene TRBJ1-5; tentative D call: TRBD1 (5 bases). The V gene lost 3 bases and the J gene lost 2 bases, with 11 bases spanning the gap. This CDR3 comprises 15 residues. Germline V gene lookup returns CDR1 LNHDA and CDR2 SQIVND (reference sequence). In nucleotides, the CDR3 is TGTGCCAGTAGTATCTGGGGCCAGGGCAATCAGCCCCAGCATTTT. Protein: CASSIWGQGNQPQHF.

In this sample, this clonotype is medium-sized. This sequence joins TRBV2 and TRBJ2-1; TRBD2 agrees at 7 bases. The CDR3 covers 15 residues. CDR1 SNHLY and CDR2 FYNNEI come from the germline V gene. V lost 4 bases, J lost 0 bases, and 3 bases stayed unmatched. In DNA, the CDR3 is TGTGCCAGCAGTGGAGCGGGGAGCTCCTACAATGAGCAGTTCTTC. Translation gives CASSGAGSSYNEQFF.

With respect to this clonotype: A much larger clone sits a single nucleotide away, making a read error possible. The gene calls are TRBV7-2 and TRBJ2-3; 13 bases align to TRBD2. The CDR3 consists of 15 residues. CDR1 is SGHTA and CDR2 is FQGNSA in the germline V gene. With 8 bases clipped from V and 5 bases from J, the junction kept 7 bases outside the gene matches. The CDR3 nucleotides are TGTGCCAGCGGCGTACTAGCGGGGGGGCAAGATACGCAGTATTTT. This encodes CASGVLAGGQDTQYF.

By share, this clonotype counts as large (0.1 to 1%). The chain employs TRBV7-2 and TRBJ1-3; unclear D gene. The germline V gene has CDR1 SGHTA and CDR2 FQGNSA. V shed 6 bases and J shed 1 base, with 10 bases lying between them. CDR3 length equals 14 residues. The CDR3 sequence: CASSPMMSGNTIYF. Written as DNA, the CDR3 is TGTGCCAGCAGTCCCATGATGTCTGGAAACACCATATATTTT. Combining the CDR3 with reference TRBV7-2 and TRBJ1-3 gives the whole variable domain GAGVSQSPSNKVTEKGKDVELRCDPISGHTALYWYRQSLGQGLEFLIYFQGNSAPDKSGLPSDRFSAERTGGSVSTLTIQRTQQEDSAVYLCASSPMMSGNTIYFGEGSWLTVV.

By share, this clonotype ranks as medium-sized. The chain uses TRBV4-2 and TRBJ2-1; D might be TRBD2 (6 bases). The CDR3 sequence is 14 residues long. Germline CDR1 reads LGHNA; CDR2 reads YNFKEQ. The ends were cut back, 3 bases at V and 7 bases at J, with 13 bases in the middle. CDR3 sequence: CASSQYGGANEQFF. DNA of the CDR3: TGTGCCAGCAGCCAGTACGGGGGAGCAAATGAGCAGTTCTTC.

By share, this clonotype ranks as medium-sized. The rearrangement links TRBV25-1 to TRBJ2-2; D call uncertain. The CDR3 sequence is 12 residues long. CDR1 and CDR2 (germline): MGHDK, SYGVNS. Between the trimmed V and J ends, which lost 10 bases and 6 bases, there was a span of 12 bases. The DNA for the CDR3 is TGTGCCACCTCCGGACCGGCCGGGGAGCTGTTTTTT. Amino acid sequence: CATSGPAGELFF. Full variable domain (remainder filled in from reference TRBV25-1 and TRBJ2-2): EADIYQTPRYLVIGTGKKITLECSQTMGHDKMYWYQQDPGMELHLIHYSYGVNSTEKGDLSSESTVSRIRTEHFPLTLESARPSHTSQYLCATSGPAGELFFGEGSRLTVL.

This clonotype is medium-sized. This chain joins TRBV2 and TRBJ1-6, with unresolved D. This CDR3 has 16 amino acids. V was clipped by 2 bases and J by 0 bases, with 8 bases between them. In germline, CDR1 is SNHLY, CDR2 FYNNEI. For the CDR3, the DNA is TGTGCCAGCAGTGAAAGTAGGAGCTCCTATAATTCACCCCTCCACTTT. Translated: CASSESRSSYNSPLHF.

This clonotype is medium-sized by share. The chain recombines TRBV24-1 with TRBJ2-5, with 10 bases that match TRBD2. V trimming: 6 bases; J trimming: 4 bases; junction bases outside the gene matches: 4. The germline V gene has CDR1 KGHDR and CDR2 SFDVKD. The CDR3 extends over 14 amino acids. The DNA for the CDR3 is TGTGCCACCAGTAGCGGGGGGGCAGGAGAGACCCAGTACTTC. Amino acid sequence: CATSSGGAGETQYF.

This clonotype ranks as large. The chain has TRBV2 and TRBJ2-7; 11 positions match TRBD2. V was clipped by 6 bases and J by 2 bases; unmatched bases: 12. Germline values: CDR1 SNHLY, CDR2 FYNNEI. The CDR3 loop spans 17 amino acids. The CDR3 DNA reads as TGTGCCAGCAGCCGCGGGCCTCTAGCGGGGGGACCCTACGAGCAGTACTTC. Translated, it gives CASSRGPLAGGPYEQYF. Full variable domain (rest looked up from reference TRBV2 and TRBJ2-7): EPEVTQTPSHQVTQMGQEVILRCVPISNHLYFYWYRQILGQKVEFLVSFYNNEISEKSEIFDDQFSVERPDGSNFTLKIRSTKLEDSAMYFCASSRGPLAGGPYEQYFGPGTRLTVT.